The clone carrying this T cell receptor beta chain was recorded many times. This sample was taken from a study of early T cells in non-severe SARS-CoV-2 infection. From the 5' RACE reads, TCRdb called clonotypes with MiXCR, one entry per CDR3 protein. This table holds tens of thousands of distinct CDR3 sequences, around 6.1% found once. Germline CDR1 SGHAT, CDR2 FQNNGV. CDR3 length equals 13 residues. V lost 0 bases and J lost 7, with 6 bases in between. The chain is built from TRBV11-2 and TRBJ2-2, with D unresolved. This TCR was recovered from an adult who was a healthcare worker with PCR-confirmed SARS-CoV-2 infection or an uninfected control (not recorded which). Sequenced: whole blood. The CDR3 DNA is TGTGCCAGCAGCTTAGAGCCCAGCGGGGAGCTGTTTTTT. Translation gives CASSLEPSGELFF.